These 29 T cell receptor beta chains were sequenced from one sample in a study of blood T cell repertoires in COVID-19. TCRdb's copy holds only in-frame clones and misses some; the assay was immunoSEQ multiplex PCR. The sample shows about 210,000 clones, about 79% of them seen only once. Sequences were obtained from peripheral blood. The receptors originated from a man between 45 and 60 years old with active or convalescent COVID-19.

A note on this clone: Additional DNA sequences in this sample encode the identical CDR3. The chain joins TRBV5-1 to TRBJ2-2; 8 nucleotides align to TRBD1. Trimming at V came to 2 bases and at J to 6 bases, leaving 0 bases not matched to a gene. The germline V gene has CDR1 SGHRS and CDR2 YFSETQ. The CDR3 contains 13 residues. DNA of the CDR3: TGCGCCAGCAGCTTACAGGGGGCCGGGGAGCTGTTTTTT. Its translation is CASSLQGAGELFF.

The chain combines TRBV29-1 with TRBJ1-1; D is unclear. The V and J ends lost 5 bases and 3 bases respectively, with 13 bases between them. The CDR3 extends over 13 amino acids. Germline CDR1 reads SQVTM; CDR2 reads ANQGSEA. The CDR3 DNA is TGCAGCGTTCAACATGGACTGGACACTGAAGCTTTCTTT. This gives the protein CSVQHGLDTEAFF.

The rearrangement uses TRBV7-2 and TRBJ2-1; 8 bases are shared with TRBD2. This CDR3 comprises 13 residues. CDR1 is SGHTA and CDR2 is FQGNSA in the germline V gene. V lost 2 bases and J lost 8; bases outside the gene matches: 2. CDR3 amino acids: CASSLRGGYEQFF. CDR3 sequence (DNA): TGTGCCAGCAGCTTACGGGGGGGCTATGAGCAGTTCTTC.

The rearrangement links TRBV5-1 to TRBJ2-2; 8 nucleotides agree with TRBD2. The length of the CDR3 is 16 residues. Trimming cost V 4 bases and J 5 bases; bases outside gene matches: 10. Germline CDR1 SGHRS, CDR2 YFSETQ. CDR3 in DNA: TGCGCCAGCAGCACTGGCGGCTCTAGCGGGACCGGGGAGCTGTTTTTT. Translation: CASSTGGSSGTGELFF.

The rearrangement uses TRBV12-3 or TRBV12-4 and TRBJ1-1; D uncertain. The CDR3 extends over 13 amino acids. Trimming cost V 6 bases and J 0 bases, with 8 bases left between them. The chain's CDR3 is CASSSGVNTEAFF. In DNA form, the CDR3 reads TGTGCCAGCAGCTCCGGAGTGAACACTGAAGCTTTCTTT.

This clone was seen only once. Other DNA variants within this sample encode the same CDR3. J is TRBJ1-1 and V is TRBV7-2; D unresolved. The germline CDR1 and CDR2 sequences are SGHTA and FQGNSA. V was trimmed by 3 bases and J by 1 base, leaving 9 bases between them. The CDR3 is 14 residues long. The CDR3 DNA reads TGTGCCAGCAGCTTTTCGGCGGGGAACACTGAAGCTTTCTTT. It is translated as CASSFSAGNTEAFF.

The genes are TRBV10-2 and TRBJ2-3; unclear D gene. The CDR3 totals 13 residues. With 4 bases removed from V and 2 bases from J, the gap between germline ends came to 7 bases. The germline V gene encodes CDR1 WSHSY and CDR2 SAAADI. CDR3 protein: CASSGASTDTQYF. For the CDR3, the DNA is TGCGCCAGCAGTGGCGCTTCCACAGATACGCAGTATTTT.

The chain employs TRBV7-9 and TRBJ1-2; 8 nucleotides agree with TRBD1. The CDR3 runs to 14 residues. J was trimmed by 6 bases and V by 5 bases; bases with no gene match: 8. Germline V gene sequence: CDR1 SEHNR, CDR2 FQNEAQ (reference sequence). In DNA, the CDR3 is TGTGCCAGCAGCGCCCCCGGGGACAGGCATGGCTACACCTTC. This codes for CASSAPGDRHGYTF.

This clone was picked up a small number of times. Written as DNA, the CDR3 is TGTGCCAGCTCAGCTACTGGACTAGCTGAGCAGTACTTC. This gives the protein CASSATGLAEQYF. This chain links TRBV18 with TRBJ2-7; 8 nucleotides agree with TRBD2. Germline loops: CDR1 KGHSH, CDR2 LQKENI. CDR3 length equals 13 residues. V trimming: 5 bases; J trimming: 7 bases; junction bases outside the gene matches: 7.

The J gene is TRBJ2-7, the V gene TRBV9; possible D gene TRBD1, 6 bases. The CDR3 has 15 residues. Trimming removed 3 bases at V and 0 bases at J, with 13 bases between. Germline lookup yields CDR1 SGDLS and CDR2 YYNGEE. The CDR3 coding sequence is TGTGCCAGCAGCGGGCTCAGGGGTAGCTCCTACGAGCAGTACGTC. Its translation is CASSGLRGSSYEQYV.

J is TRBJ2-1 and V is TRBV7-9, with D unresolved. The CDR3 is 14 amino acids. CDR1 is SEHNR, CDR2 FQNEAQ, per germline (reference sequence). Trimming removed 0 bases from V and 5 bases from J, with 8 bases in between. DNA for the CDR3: TGTGCCAGCAGCTTAGCGAACGGAGACAATGAGCAGTTCTTC. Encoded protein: CASSLANGDNEQFF. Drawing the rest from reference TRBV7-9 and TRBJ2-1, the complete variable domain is DTGVSQNPRHKITKRGQNVTFRCDPISEHNRLYWYRQTLGQGPEFLTYFQNEAQLEKSRLLSDRFSAERPKGSFSTLEIQRTEQGDSAMYLCASSLANGDNEQFFGPGTRLTVL.

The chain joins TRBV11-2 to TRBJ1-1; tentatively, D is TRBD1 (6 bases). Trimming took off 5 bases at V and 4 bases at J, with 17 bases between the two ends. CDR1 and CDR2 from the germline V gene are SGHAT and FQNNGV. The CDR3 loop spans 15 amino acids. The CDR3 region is CASSVSRGSRTEAFF. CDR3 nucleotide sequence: TGTGCCAGCAGCGTCTCCAGGGGTTCGCGCACTGAAGCTTTCTTT.

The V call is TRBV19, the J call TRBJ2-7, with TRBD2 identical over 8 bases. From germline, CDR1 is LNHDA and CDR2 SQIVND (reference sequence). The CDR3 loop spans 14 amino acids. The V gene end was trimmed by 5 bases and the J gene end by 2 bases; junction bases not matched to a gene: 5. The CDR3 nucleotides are TGTGCCAGTAGTCCGACCGGGGGGGCCTACGAGCAGTACGTC. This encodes CASSPTGGAYEQYV.

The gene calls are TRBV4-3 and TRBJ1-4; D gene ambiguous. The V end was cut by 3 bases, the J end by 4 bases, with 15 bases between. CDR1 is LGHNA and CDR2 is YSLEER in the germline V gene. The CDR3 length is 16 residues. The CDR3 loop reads CASSQFPGQINEKLFF. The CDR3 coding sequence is TGCGCCAGCAGCCAGTTCCCGGGTCAGATTAATGAAAAACTGTTTTTT.

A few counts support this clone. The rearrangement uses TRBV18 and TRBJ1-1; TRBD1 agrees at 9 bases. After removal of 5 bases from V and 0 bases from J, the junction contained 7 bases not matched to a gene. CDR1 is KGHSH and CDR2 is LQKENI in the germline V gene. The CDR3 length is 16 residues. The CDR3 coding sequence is TGTGCCAGCTCAACGCGGACAGGGGCTCTGAACACTGAAGCTTTCTTT. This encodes CASSTRTGALNTEAFF.

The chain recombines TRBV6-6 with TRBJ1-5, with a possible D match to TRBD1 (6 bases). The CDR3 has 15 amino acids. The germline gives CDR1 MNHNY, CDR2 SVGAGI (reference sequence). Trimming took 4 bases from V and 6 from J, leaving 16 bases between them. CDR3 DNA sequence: TGTGCCAGCAGTTCCGGGACAAAGGGGATTCAGCCCCAGCATTTT. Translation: CASSSGTKGIQPQHF.

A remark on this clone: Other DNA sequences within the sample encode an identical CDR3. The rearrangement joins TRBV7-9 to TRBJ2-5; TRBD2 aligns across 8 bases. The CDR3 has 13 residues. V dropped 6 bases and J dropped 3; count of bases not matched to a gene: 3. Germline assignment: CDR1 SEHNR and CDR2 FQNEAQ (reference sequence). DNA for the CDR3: TGTGCCAGCAGTTTCGGGGGGGAAGAGACCCAGTACTTC. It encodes CASSFGGEETQYF.

The CDR3 protein is CASRLRDLREQYF. CDR3 DNA sequence: TGCGCCAGCAGATTACGCGACTTAAGGGAGCAGTACTTC. The rearrangement joins TRBV5-1 to TRBJ2-7, with D hard to call. The CDR3 totals 13 residues. Germline V gene lookup returns CDR1 SGHRS and CDR2 YFSETQ. V was pared by 5 bases and J by 7 bases, with 16 bases between.

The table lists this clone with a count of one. The CDR3 spells CASSGLVDQETQYF. The CDR3 coding sequence is TGTGCCAGCAGTGGTCTAGTCGATCAAGAGACCCAGTACTTC. This chain connects TRBV27 to TRBJ2-5; no definite D call. Trimming stripped 5 bases from V and 2 bases from J, with 12 bases between. The V gene's germline CDR1 is MNHEY and CDR2 SMNVEV (reference sequence). The CDR3 contains 14 residues.

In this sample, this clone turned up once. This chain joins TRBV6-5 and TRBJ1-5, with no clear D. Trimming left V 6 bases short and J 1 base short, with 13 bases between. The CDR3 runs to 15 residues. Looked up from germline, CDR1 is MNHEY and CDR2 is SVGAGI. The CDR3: CASRGRVGSNQPQHF. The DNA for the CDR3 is TGTGCCAGCAGGGGGAGGGTGGGGAGCAATCAGCCCCAGCATTTT.

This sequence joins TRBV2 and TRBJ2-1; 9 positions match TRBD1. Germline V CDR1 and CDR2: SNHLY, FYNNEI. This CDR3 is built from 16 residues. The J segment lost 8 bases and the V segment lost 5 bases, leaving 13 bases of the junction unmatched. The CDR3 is CASSPAMGQGAHEQFF. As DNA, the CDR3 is TGTGCCAGCAGTCCGGCGATGGGACAGGGAGCTCATGAGCAGTTCTTC.

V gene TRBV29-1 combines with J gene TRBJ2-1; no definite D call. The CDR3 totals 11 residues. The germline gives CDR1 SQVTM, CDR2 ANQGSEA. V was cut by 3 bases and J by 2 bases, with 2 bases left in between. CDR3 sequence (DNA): TGCAGCGTTGACACCTACAATGAGCAGTTCTTC. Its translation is CSVDTYNEQFF.

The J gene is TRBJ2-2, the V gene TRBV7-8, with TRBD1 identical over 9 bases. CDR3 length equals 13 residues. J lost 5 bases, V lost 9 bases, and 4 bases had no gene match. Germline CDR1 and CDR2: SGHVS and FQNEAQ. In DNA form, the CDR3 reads TGTGCCAGTGGACAGGGGCTGACCGGGGAGCTGTTTTTT. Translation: CASGQGLTGELFF.

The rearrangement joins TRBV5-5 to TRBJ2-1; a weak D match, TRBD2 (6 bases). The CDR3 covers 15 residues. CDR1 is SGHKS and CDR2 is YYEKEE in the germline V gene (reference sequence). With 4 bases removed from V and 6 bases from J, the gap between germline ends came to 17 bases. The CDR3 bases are TGTGCCAGCAGCCCGATCAGGGAAGCGGGCAATGAGCAGTTCTTC. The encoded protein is CASSPIREAGNEQFF.

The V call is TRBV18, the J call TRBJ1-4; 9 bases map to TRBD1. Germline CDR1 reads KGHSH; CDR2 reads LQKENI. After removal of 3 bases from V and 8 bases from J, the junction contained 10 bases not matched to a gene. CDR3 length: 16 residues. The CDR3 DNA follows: TGTGCCAGCTCACCTGGGACAGGGCTTTATCAGGAAAAACTGTTTTTT. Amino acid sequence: CASSPGTGLYQEKLFF.

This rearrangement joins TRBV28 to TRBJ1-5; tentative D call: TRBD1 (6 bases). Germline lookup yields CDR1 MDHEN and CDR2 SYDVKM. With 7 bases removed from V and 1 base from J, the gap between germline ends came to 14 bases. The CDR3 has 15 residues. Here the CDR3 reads CASTLGGASNQPQHF. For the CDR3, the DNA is TGTGCCAGCACCCTGGGGGGGGCAAGCAATCAGCCCCAGCATTTT.

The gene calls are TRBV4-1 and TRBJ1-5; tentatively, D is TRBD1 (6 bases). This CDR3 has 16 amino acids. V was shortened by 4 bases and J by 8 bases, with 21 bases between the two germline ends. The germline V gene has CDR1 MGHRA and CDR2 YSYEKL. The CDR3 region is CASSRTSIQGREPQHF. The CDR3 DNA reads TGCGCCAGCAGCCGTACATCCATCCAGGGGCGGGAGCCCCAGCATTTT.

CDR3 residues: CASRDTSYEQYF. The CDR3, as DNA: TGCGCCAGCCGGGACACCTCCTACGAGCAGTACTTC. This chain uses TRBV5-1 with TRBJ2-7; tentative D call: TRBD1 (6 bases). In germline, CDR1 is SGHRS, CDR2 YFSETQ. V dropped 7 bases and J dropped 0 bases, with 8 bases sitting between them. The CDR3 sequence is 12 residues long.

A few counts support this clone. CDR3 sequence reads: CASSLVLTGGVQETQYF. Written as DNA, the CDR3 is TGTGCCAGCAGTTTGGTCCTTACAGGGGGTGTTCAAGAGACCCAGTACTTC. J is TRBJ2-5 and V is TRBV28, with 8 positions matching TRBD1. CDR1 and CDR2 (germline): MDHEN, SYDVKM. J gave up 2 bases and V 3 bases, and 11 bases lay outside the gene matches. The CDR3 covers 17 residues.